This is a list of T cell receptor beta chains from one sample in a study of graft-versus-host responses after intestinal transplantation. Produced via immunoSEQ multiplex PCR; TCRdb's table is partial and in-frame only. The sample carries about 90,000 clones, 85% to 95% recorded once. Which antigens these TCRs recognize remains unknown. Sequencing was performed on unstimulated CD4+ T cells sorted from spleen or lymph node cells, taken before transplant. The receptors here all came from a human donor who was the organ donor for an intestinal transplant. The CDR3 runs from the conserved cysteine through the conserved F or W. A D gene is named only where the DNA matches it firmly. Some rows mark clone size as missing; the rest say once, few, many or name a class of expanded clone.

abundance: -
j_gene: TRBJ1-1
v_gene: TRBV4-3
d_gene: -
CDR3nt: TGCGCCAGCAGCCAAGTACGTGGGGGGGTGAACACTGAAGCTTTCTTT
CDR3aa: CASSQVRGGVNTEAFF

abundance: -
j_gene: TRBJ1-1
v_gene: TRBV5-4
d_gene: -
CDR3nt: TGTGCCAGCAGCATTCGACAGAGGGTTGACACTGAAGCTTTCTTT
CDR3aa: CASSIRQRVDTEAFF

abundance: -
j_gene: TRBJ2-6
v_gene: TRBV30
d_gene: TRBD1
CDR3nt: TGTGCCTGGATGGGGGGACAGGGGACTGGGGCCAACGTCCTGACTTTC
CDR3aa: CAWMGGQGTGANVLTF

abundance: -
j_gene: TRBJ1-1
v_gene: TRBV28
d_gene: -
CDR3nt: TGTGCCAGCACCTTGGGGGGGGCCTTTGAAGCTTTCTTT
CDR3aa: CASTLGGAFEAFF

abundance: -
j_gene: TRBJ1-1
v_gene: TRBV29-1
d_gene: -
CDR3nt: TGCAGCGTTGAACGACAGCTGAACACTGAAGCTTTCTTT
CDR3aa: CSVERQLNTEAFF

abundance: -
j_gene: TRBJ2-7
v_gene: TRBV6-1
d_gene: -
CDR3nt: TGTGCCAGCAGTGAACGGGGCGCCTACGAGCAGTACTTC
CDR3aa: CASSERGAYEQYF

abundance: -
j_gene: TRBJ1-5
v_gene: TRBV28
d_gene: -
CDR3nt: TGTGCCAGCAGTCCGGCCAGGCGCCAGCATTTT
CDR3aa: CASSPARRQHF

abundance: -
j_gene: TRBJ2-5
v_gene: TRBV28
d_gene: -
CDR3nt: TGTGCCAGCAGTTCAGGAGGCCAAGAGACCCAGTACTTC
CDR3aa: CASSSGGQETQYF

abundance: -
j_gene: TRBJ2-2
v_gene: TRBV28
d_gene: TRBD1
CDR3nt: TGTGCCAGCATCGAAGGGGGCCGCACCGGGGAGCTGTTTTTT
CDR3aa: CASIEGGRTGELFF

abundance: -
j_gene: TRBJ2-2
v_gene: TRBV7-8
d_gene: TRBD1
CDR3nt: TGTGCCAGCAGCTCACAGGGGGCCAGCGGGGAGCTGTTTTTT
CDR3aa: CASSSQGASGELFF

abundance: -
j_gene: TRBJ2-1
v_gene: TRBV10-3
d_gene: -
CDR3nt: TGTGCCATCAGCCGACTAGAGTCCTACAATGAGCAGTTCTTC
CDR3aa: CAISRLESYNEQFF

abundance: -
j_gene: TRBJ2-7
v_gene: TRBV28
d_gene: -
CDR3nt: TGTGCCAGCAGCTATAGCGGCGCCGTTCCCGAGCAGTACTTC
CDR3aa: CASSYSGAVPEQYF

abundance: -
j_gene: TRBJ2-5
v_gene: TRBV4-2
d_gene: TRBD2
CDR3nt: TGTGCCAGCAGCCAAGGTCCTAGCGGGGGGGAGGAGACCCAGTACTTC
CDR3aa: CASSQGPSGGEETQYF

abundance: -
j_gene: TRBJ1-2
v_gene: TRBV4-1
d_gene: -
CDR3nt: TGCGCCAGCAGCCAAGATCGCCCGGGGGCCAACTATGGCTACACCTTC
CDR3aa: CASSQDRPGANYGYTF

abundance: once
j_gene: TRBJ2-2
v_gene: TRBV5-4
d_gene: -
CDR3nt: TGTGCCAGCAGCTTGCCTGATCCGGGGGAGCTGTTTTTT
CDR3aa: CASSLPDPGELFF

abundance: -
j_gene: TRBJ2-6
v_gene: TRBV30
d_gene: TRBD1
CDR3nt: TGTGCCTGGACGGTCGCGCGACAGGGTAAATCTGGGGCCAACGTCCTGACTTTC
CDR3aa: CAWTVARQGKSGANVLTF

abundance: -
j_gene: TRBJ1-4
v_gene: TRBV12-1
d_gene: -
CDR3nt: TGTGCCAGCAGCTTTGATAGCGGGTCAGTCTTTAATGAAAAACTGTTTTTT
CDR3aa: CASSFDSGSVFNEKLFF

abundance: -
j_gene: TRBJ1-1
v_gene: TRBV11-3
d_gene: -
CDR3nt: TGTGCCACCACCCTCGGGGGAATGAACACTGAAGCTTTCTTT
CDR3aa: CATTLGGMNTEAFF

abundance: few
j_gene: TRBJ2-2
v_gene: TRBV27
d_gene: TRBD2
CDR3nt: TGTGCCAGCAGTCCTCGACTAGCGGGGGGGCTCGGGGAGCTGTTTTTT
CDR3aa: CASSPRLAGGLGELFF

abundance: -
j_gene: TRBJ1-2
v_gene: TRBV28
d_gene: -
CDR3nt: TGTGCCAGCAGTCCCGGACAGAGGCCCTATGGCTACACCTTC
CDR3aa: CASSPGQRPYGYTF

abundance: -
j_gene: TRBJ2-2
v_gene: TRBV19
d_gene: -
CDR3nt: TGTGCCAGTAGTATTTTCCCGGCCGGCGGGCGTACCGGGGAGCTGTTTTTT
CDR3aa: CASSIFPAGGRTGELFF

abundance: -
j_gene: TRBJ1-1
v_gene: TRBV30
d_gene: -
CDR3nt: TGTGCCTGGAGTCGTCAGGGGAACACTGAAGCTTTCTTT
CDR3aa: CAWSRQGNTEAFF

abundance: -
j_gene: TRBJ2-7
v_gene: TRBV27
d_gene: TRBD1
CDR3nt: TGTGCCAGCAGGGCTAGGGCACGAGGACAGGCCGGGGTCGATTCCTACGAGCAGTACTTC
CDR3aa: CASRARARGQAGVDSYEQYF

abundance: -
j_gene: TRBJ1-2
v_gene: TRBV9
d_gene: -
CDR3nt: TGTGCCAGCAGCGTTGGACGAGGAAACTATGGCTACACCTTC
CDR3aa: CASSVGRGNYGYTF

abundance: -
j_gene: TRBJ2-2
v_gene: TRBV19
d_gene: TRBD2
CDR3nt: TGTGCCAGTAGTATTATGGCGGGGGTGGGCACCGGGGAGCTGTTTTTT
CDR3aa: CASSIMAGVGTGELFF

abundance: -
j_gene: TRBJ2-3
v_gene: TRBV6-5
d_gene: TRBD2
CDR3nt: TGTGCCAGCAGTTCACCTAGCGGGGGGGATCCAGATACGCAGTATTTT
CDR3aa: CASSSPSGGDPDTQYF

abundance: -
j_gene: TRBJ1-6
v_gene: TRBV7-8
d_gene: -
CDR3nt: TGTGCCAGCAGCTTGTACAGCGATTCACCCCTCCACTTT
CDR3aa: CASSLYSDSPLHF

abundance: -
j_gene: TRBJ1-2
v_gene: TRBV7-2
d_gene: TRBD1
CDR3nt: TGTGCCAGCAGCCTTGACAGGGTTGGTGGCTACACCTTC
CDR3aa: CASSLDRVGGYTF

abundance: -
j_gene: TRBJ2-5
v_gene: TRBV28
d_gene: -
CDR3nt: TGTGCCAGCAGTTTCTCGAGTGCAGGGACATACCAAGAGACCCAGTACTTC
CDR3aa: CASSFSSAGTYQETQYF

abundance: -
j_gene: TRBJ2-1
v_gene: TRBV7-9
d_gene: TRBD2
CDR3nt: TGTGCCAGCAGCTTAGCGGGGACTAGTATCGATGAGCAGTTCTTC
CDR3aa: CASSLAGTSIDEQFF

abundance: -
j_gene: TRBJ1-2
v_gene: TRBV6-5
d_gene: -
CDR3nt: TGTGCCAGTGGGGACCGGCTTTATGGCTACACCTTC
CDR3aa: CASGDRLYGYTF

abundance: -
j_gene: TRBJ1-2
v_gene: TRBV10-3
d_gene: -
CDR3nt: TGTGCCATCAGTGAACCTCTCGGCCTCATACAGGGCAACTATGGCTACACCTTC
CDR3aa: CAISEPLGLIQGNYGYTF

abundance: -
j_gene: TRBJ2-4
v_gene: TRBV7-6
d_gene: -
CDR3nt: TGTGCCAGCAGCTCAGGACCACAGGGATACCAGTACTTC
CDR3aa: CASSSGPQGYQYF

abundance: -
j_gene: TRBJ1-1
v_gene: TRBV5-1
d_gene: -
CDR3nt: TGCGCCAGCAGCTTGACAGAGGCCACTGAAGCTTTCTTT
CDR3aa: CASSLTEATEAFF

abundance: -
j_gene: TRBJ1-5
v_gene: TRBV28
d_gene: -
CDR3nt: TGTGCCAGCAGGTGGGGTGGGGCCTATAGCAATCAGCCCCAGCATTTT
CDR3aa: CASRWGGAYSNQPQHF

abundance: -
j_gene: TRBJ2-7
v_gene: TRBV30
d_gene: -
CDR3nt: TGTGCCTGGACCAAACCCGGGACGAACGAGCAGTACTTC
CDR3aa: CAWTKPGTNEQYF

abundance: -
j_gene: TRBJ2-3
v_gene: TRBV7-3
d_gene: TRBD1
CDR3nt: TGTGCCAGCAGCACGACAGGGGGGACAGATACGCAGTATTTT
CDR3aa: CASSTTGGTDTQYF

abundance: -
j_gene: TRBJ1-1
v_gene: TRBV30
d_gene: TRBD1
CDR3nt: TGTGCCTGGAGACCGGGACAGGGTTTTTTAAACACTGAAGCTTTCTTT
CDR3aa: CAWRPGQGFLNTEAFF

abundance: once
j_gene: TRBJ2-1
v_gene: TRBV11-2
d_gene: TRBD2
CDR3nt: TGTGCCAGCAGCTCCCAGGGACTAGCGGGGGGGCCTGGTGAGCAGTTCTTC
CDR3aa: CASSSQGLAGGPGEQFF

abundance: -
j_gene: TRBJ2-1
v_gene: TRBV7-6
d_gene: TRBD2
CDR3nt: TGTGCCAGCAGCCACGCGGGGGGCCTCTACAATGAGCAGTTCTTC
CDR3aa: CASSHAGGLYNEQFF

abundance: -
j_gene: TRBJ1-2
v_gene: TRBV5-4
d_gene: TRBD1
CDR3nt: TGTGCCAGCAGCTTGACAGGGGGCGCCCCAAACTATGGCTACACCTTC
CDR3aa: CASSLTGGAPNYGYTF

abundance: -
j_gene: TRBJ1-1
v_gene: TRBV19
d_gene: -
CDR3nt: TGTGCCAGTAGTTTGGGTCTGGGAGGCACTGAAGCTTTCTTT
CDR3aa: CASSLGLGGTEAFF

abundance: -
j_gene: TRBJ2-7
v_gene: TRBV7-2
d_gene: -
CDR3nt: TGTGCCAGCAGCTCCGGGGACACCCTCTACGAGCAGTACTTC
CDR3aa: CASSSGDTLYEQYF

abundance: -
j_gene: TRBJ1-1
v_gene: TRBV6-4
d_gene: TRBD1
CDR3nt: TGTGCCAGCAGGCCGGGACAGGGGCACACTGAAGCTTTCTTT
CDR3aa: CASRPGQGHTEAFF

abundance: once
j_gene: TRBJ1-1
v_gene: TRBV5-5
d_gene: -
CDR3nt: TGTGCCAGCAGCTTGAAGATAGAGCAAGCTTTCTTT
CDR3aa: CASSLKIEQAFF

abundance: -
j_gene: TRBJ2-3
v_gene: TRBV5-1
d_gene: -
CDR3nt: TGCGCCAGCAGCTTGGTGGGCGGGCGCACAGATACGCAGTATTTT
CDR3aa: CASSLVGGRTDTQYF

abundance: -
j_gene: TRBJ2-3
v_gene: TRBV5-5
d_gene: TRBD1
CDR3nt: TGTGCCAGCAGCCTGGAGGTAGGGGGCATTAAGACAGATACGCAGTATTTT
CDR3aa: CASSLEVGGIKTDTQYF

abundance: -
j_gene: TRBJ2-4
v_gene: TRBV5-1
d_gene: -
CDR3nt: TGCGCCAGCAGCTTGGATGGGGTCGGAAACATTCAGTACTTC
CDR3aa: CASSLDGVGNIQYF

abundance: -
j_gene: TRBJ2-7
v_gene: TRBV11-3
d_gene: TRBD2
CDR3nt: TGTGCCAGCGGGACTAGCCGAGAGCAGTACTTC
CDR3aa: CASGTSREQYF

abundance: -
j_gene: TRBJ2-5
v_gene: TRBV2
d_gene: -
CDR3nt: TGTGCCAGCAGTGAAGCCATTCTTGAGACCCAGTACTTC
CDR3aa: CASSEAILETQYF

abundance: once
j_gene: TRBJ1-5
v_gene: TRBV30
d_gene: -
CDR3nt: TGTGCCTGGAGCCCAGGGACCAGCAATCAGCCCCAGCATTTT
CDR3aa: CAWSPGTSNQPQHF

abundance: -
j_gene: TRBJ2-1
v_gene: TRBV27
d_gene: TRBD1
CDR3nt: TGTGCCAGCAGGAAGGGACAGGGGGTATACAGCTCCTACAATGAGCAGTTCTTC
CDR3aa: CASRKGQGVYSSYNEQFF

abundance: -
j_gene: TRBJ2-5
v_gene: TRBV14
d_gene: TRBD1
CDR3nt: TGTGCCAGCAGCCACGGGACAGGGGGCTCAAAAGAGACCCAGTACTTC
CDR3aa: CASSHGTGGSKETQYF

abundance: -
j_gene: TRBJ1-4
v_gene: TRBV6-6
d_gene: -
CDR3nt: TGTGCCAGCTCGGTTGATGAAAAACTGTTTTTT
CDR3aa: CASSVDEKLFF

abundance: few
j_gene: TRBJ1-1
v_gene: TRBV19
d_gene: -
CDR3nt: TGTGCCAGTAGTGCCACAGGGAGCGGGGACACTGAAGCTTTCTTT
CDR3aa: CASSATGSGDTEAFF

abundance: -
j_gene: TRBJ2-3
v_gene: TRBV5-1
d_gene: -
CDR3nt: TGCGCCAGCAGCTGGGCGGACAGCGTAGATACGCAGTATTTT
CDR3aa: CASSWADSVDTQYF

abundance: -
j_gene: TRBJ1-2
v_gene: TRBV11-3
d_gene: -
CDR3nt: TGTGCCAGCAGCGTCAATAGACAGTCATTCACCTATGGCTACACCTTC
CDR3aa: CASSVNRQSFTYGYTF

abundance: -
j_gene: TRBJ2-3
v_gene: TRBV7-7
d_gene: -
CDR3nt: TGTGCCAGCAGCTTAAAGGGGGGCATGACAGATACGCAGTATTTT
CDR3aa: CASSLKGGMTDTQYF